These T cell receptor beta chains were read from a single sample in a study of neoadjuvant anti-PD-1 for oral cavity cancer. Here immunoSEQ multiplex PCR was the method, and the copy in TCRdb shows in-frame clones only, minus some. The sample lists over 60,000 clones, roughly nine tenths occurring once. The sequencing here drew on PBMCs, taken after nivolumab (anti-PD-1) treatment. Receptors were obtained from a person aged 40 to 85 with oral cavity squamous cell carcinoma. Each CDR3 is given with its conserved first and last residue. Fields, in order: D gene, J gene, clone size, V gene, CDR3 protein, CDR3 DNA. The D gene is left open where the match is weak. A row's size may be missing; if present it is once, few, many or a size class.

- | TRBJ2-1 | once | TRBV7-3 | CASSLSTRDGQFF | TGTGCCAGCAGTTTATCAACCCGGGACGGGCAGTTCTTC
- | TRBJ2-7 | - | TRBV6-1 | CASSSGTQRYYEQYF | TGTGCCAGCAGTTCCGGGACTCAAAGATACTACGAGCAGTACTTC
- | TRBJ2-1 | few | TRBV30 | CAWSHNSRSGGFF | TGTGCCTGGAGTCACAATTCTAGGTCTGGAGGTTTCTTC
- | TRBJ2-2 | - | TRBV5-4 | CASSLSGAGELFF | TGTGCCAGCAGCTTAAGTGGAGCCGGGGAGCTGTTTTTT
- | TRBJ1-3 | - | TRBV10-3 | CAISVLGYTIYF | TGTGCCATCAGTGTTTTAGGGTACACCATATATTTT
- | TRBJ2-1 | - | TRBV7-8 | CASSLGTAGEQFF | TGTGCCAGCAGCCTGGGGACGGCGGGTGAGCAGTTCTTC
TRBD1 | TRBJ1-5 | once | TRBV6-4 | CASSDSKWTGHNQPQHF | TGTGCCAGCAGTGATAGTAAGTGGACAGGGCACAATCAGCCCCAGCATTTT
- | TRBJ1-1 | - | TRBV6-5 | CASSKSSAGDTEAFF | TGTGCCAGCAGTAAATCATCGGCCGGGGACACTGAAGCTTTCTTT
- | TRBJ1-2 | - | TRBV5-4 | CASSFIRDDVGYTF | TGTGCCAGCAGCTTTATCCGGGACGACGTTGGCTACACCTTC
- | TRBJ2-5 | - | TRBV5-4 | CASSTRRVQETQYF | TGTGCCAGCAGCACGCGGCGCGTCCAAGAGACCCAGTACTTC
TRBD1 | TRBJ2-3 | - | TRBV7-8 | CASSNQGQLLRNTQYF | TGTGCCAGCAGCAACCAGGGACAGCTACTTAGAAATACGCAGTATTTT
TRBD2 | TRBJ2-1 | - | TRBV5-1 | CASSPTTSGGFNEQFF | TGCGCCAGCAGCCCGACAACTAGCGGGGGTTTCAATGAGCAGTTCTTC
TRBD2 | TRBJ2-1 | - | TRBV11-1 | CASSTGTSGGAFYNEQFF | TGTGCCAGCAGCACTGGGACTAGCGGGGGGGCCTTCTACAATGAGCAGTTCTTC
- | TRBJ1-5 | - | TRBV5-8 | CASSWGEQGGGQPQHF | TGTGCCAGCAGCTGGGGGGAACAGGGTGGCGGCCAGCCCCAGCATTTT
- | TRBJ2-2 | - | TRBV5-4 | CASSRGAPNTGELFF | TGTGCCAGCAGCCGAGGGGCACCGAACACCGGGGAGCTGTTTTTT
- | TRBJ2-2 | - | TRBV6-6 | CASSYSEGGELFF | TGTGCCAGCAGTTACTCAGAGGGCGGGGAGCTGTTTTTT
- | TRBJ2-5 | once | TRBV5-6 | CASSLGGWETQYF | TGTGCCAGCAGCTTGGGGGGTTGGGAGACCCAGTACTTC
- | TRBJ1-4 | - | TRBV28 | CASSFGAFNEKLFF | TGTGCCAGCAGTTTCGGGGCTTTTAATGAAAAACTGTTTTTT
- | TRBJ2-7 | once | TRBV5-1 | CASSLMGPSGDEQYF | TGCGCCAGCAGCCTGATGGGACCCAGCGGCGACGAGCAGTACTTC
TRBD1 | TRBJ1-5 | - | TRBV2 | CASIGGTGVGNQPQHF | TGTGCCAGCATAGGAGGGACAGGGGTGGGCAATCAGCCCCAGCATTTT
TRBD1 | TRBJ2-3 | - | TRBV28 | CASSFHHGQGSTDTQYF | TGTGCCAGCAGTTTCCATCACGGACAGGGTAGCACAGATACGCAGTATTTT
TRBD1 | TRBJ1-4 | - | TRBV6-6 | CASRSGTATNEKLFF | TGTGCCAGCAGGTCCGGGACAGCAACTAATGAAAAACTGTTTTTT
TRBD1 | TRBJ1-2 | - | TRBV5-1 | CASSSTGEGSNGYTF | TGCGCCAGCAGCAGCACAGGGGAAGGATCAAATGGCTACACCTTC
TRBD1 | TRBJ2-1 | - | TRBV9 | CASSVGVGTGSGEQFF | TGTGCCAGCAGCGTAGGGGTCGGGACAGGGAGCGGTGAGCAGTTCTTC
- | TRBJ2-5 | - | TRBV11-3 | CASSPPFSETQYF | TGTGCCAGCAGCCCGCCGTTCTCTGAGACCCAGTACTTC
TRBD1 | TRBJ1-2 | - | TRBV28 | CASNLGTGGGYTF | TGTGCCAGCAACCTTGGGACAGGGGGCGGCTACACCTTC
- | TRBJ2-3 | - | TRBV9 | CASSVARNRESTDTQYF | TGTGCCAGCAGCGTAGCGCGTAACAGGGAGAGCACAGATACGCAGTATTTT
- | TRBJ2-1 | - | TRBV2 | CASSVDNEQFF | TGTGCCAGCTCTGTGGACAATGAGCAGTTCTTC
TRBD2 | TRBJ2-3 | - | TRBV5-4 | CASSHIAGDVDTQYF | TGTGCCAGCAGCCATATAGCGGGAGATGTGGATACGCAGTATTTT
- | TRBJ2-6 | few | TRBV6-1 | CASSARRSSFSSGANVLTF | TGTGCCAGCAGTGCGCGCAGGTCTTCCTTCAGCTCTGGGGCCAACGTCCTGACTTTC
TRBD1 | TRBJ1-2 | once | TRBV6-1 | CASSGLDRGHYGYTF | TGTGCCAGCAGTGGTTTGGACAGGGGGCACTATGGCTACACCTTC
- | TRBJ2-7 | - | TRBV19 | CASSPQLRGEQYF | TGTGCCAGTAGTCCACAACTCAGGGGAGAGCAGTACTTC
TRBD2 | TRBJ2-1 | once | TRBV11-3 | CASSLVSSGGGNEQFF | TGTGCCAGCAGCTTAGTCTCTAGCGGGGGTGGTAATGAGCAGTTCTTC
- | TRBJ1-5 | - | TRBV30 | CAWSVQGGGQPQHF | TGTGCCTGGAGTGTACAGGGCGGAGGTCAGCCCCAGCATTTT
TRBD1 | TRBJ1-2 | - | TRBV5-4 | CASSSPLGQGDGYTF | TGTGCCAGCAGCTCGCCTCTCGGACAGGGGGATGGCTACACCTTC